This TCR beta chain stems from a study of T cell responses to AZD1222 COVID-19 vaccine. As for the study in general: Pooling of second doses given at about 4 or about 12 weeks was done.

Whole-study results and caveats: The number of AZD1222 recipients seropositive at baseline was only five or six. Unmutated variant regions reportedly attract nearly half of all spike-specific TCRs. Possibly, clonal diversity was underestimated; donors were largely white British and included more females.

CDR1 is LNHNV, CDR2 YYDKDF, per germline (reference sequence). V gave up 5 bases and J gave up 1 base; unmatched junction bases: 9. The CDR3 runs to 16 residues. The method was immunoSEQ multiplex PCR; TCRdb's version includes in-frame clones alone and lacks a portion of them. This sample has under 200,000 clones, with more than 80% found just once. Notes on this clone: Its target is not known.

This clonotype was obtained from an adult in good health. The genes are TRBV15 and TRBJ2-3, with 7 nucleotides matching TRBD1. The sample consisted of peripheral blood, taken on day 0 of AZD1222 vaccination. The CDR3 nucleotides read TGTGCCACCAGCCTACAGACAGGGCGAGGCACAGATACGCAGTATTTT. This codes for CATSLQTGRGTDTQYF.